The 29 T cell receptor beta chains in this list originate from one sample, sequenced in a study of CD8+CD57+ T cells in acquired aplastic anemia. Genomic DNA, the template, was used for profiling of the TCR beta VDJ and CDR3. TCRdb passed the reads through MiXCR, listing each CDR3 protein once. The sample holds roughly 63,000 distinct CDR3 sequences, 54% seen once. Sequencing was carried out using sorted CD4+, CD8+, or CD8+CD57+ T cells (not recorded which) from PBMCs. These receptors all stem from a human donor in good health, serving as a control.

The table lists this clonotype with a few counts. The chain employs TRBV20-1 and TRBJ1-1, with 9 bases fitting TRBD1. V dropped 6 bases and J dropped 1; count of bases not matched to a gene: 3. Germline-derived CDR1 and CDR2 are DFQATT and SNEGSKA (reference sequence). This CDR3 contains 13 residues. CDR3 residues: CSAQQGANTEAFF. The CDR3 bases are TGCAGTGCGCAACAGGGGGCGAACACTGAAGCTTTCTTT.

This clonotype was recorded at least ten times. The rearrangement uses TRBV19 and TRBJ2-2; D is uncertain. The CDR3 covers 14 residues. Germline V gives CDR1 LNHDA, CDR2 SQIVND (reference sequence). V gave up 3 bases and J gave up 0 bases, with 5 bases separating them. In nucleotides, the CDR3 is TGTGCCAGTAGTATGGGATCGAACACCGGGGAGCTGTTTTTT. Its protein product is CASSMGSNTGELFF. The full variable domain, with the rest looked up from reference TRBV19 and TRBJ2-2, is DGGITQSPKYLFRKEGQNVTLSCEQNLNHDAMYWYRQDPGQGLRLIYYSQIVNDFQKGDIAEGYSVSREKKESFPLTVTSAQKNPTAFYLCASSMGSNTGELFFGEGSRLTVL.

The chain uses TRBV6-6 and TRBJ1-1; tentatively, D is TRBD1 (5 bases). In germline, CDR1 is MNHNY, CDR2 SVGAGI (reference sequence). CDR3 length equals 11 residues. Trimming cost V 6 bases and J 6 bases, with 8 bases left between them. The CDR3 is CASSPGSEAFF. The DNA for the CDR3 is TGTGCCAGCAGCCCAGGGTCTGAAGCTTTCTTT.

The chain uses TRBV7-2 and TRBJ1-1; tentatively, D is TRBD1 (5 bases). This CDR3 spans 13 amino acids. V dropped 5 bases and J dropped 4 bases, with 11 bases sitting between them. From germline, CDR1 is SGHTA and CDR2 FQGNSA. Here the CDR3 reads CASSAWGGTEAFF. CDR3 sequence (DNA): TGTGCCAGCAGCGCCTGGGGCGGCACTGAAGCTTTCTTT.

Worth noting for this clonotype: A junction end diverges from the germline sequence, so it may reflect a read error. The V and J genes are TRBV10-2 and TRBJ2-7, with TRBD1 as a possible D gene (7 bases). CDR1 and CDR2 from the germline V gene are WSHSY and SAAADI. The CDR3 consists of 14 residues. The CDR3 DNA sequence: TGCCCCAGCAGCTTGGAGTCAGGGGGGTACGAGCAGTACTTC. Encoded protein: CPSSLESGGYEQYF.

This clonotype was seen just once. The rearrangement links TRBV15 to TRBJ2-3, with D possibly being TRBD2 (6 bases). The CDR3 has 15 residues. Between the trimmed V and J ends, which lost 0 bases and 11 bases, there was a span of 18 bases. Germline V gives CDR1 LNHNV, CDR2 YYDKDF (reference sequence). The CDR3 here is CATSRDGSGYNEQYF. The CDR3 DNA reads TGTGCCACCAGCAGAGACGGGAGCGGGTACAATGAGCAGTATTTT.

The gene calls are TRBV29-1 and TRBJ1-2, with D hard to call. Germline CDR1 is SQVTM and CDR2 is ANQGSEA. V was cut by 0 bases and J by 10 bases, with 9 bases left in between. The CDR3 contains 11 residues. This CDR3 is CSVEDPGSYTF. CDR3 DNA sequence: TGCAGCGTTGAAGACCCGGGATCCTACACCTTC.

This clonotype is classed as medium-sized. The chain uses TRBV15 and TRBJ2-5, with 14 bases fitting TRBD2. J gave up 3 bases and V 0 bases, and 3 bases lay outside the gene matches. From germline, CDR1 is LNHNV and CDR2 YYDKDF (reference sequence). This CDR3 region has 17 residues. In nucleotides, the CDR3 is TGTGCCACCAGCAGAGAGGAGGGACTAGCGGGGGAAGAGACCCAGTACTTC. Amino acids: CATSREEGLAGEETQYF.

Comment on this clonotype: An end of the junction differs from the germline gene, which may be a read error. The V and J genes are TRBV9 and TRBJ2-5, with 10 positions matching TRBD2. The CDR3 is made up of 16 amino acids. Germline V gives CDR1 SGDLS, CDR2 YYNGEE. The CDR3 DNA sequence: TGTGTCAGCAGCGGGGGGCTAGCGGGAGCGGAAGAGACCCAGTACTTC. Translation gives CVSSGGLAGAEETQYF.

This clonotype showed up just a few times. The chain recombines TRBV7-8 with TRBJ1-1; no definite D call. This CDR3 contains 13 residues. Per the germline V gene, CDR1 is SGHVS and CDR2 is FQNEAQ. V was pared by 8 bases and J by 0 bases, with 10 bases between. The chain's CDR3 is CASARGVNTEAFF. The CDR3 bases are TGTGCCAGCGCACGCGGTGTGAACACTGAAGCTTTCTTT.

This clonotype was seen at least ten times. The gene calls are TRBV30 and TRBJ1-2; the D gene is possibly TRBD1 (5 bases). The CDR3 is 13 residues long. Germline CDR1 and CDR2: GTSNPN and SVGIG (reference sequence). The V and J ends lost 3 bases and 8 bases respectively, with 16 bases between them. CDR3 nucleotides: TGTGCCTGGAGCGCCTTTGGGGGGGAAGGCTACACCTTC. This encodes CAWSAFGGEGYTF.

The sample holds a few counts of this clonotype. This chain joins TRBV25-1 and TRBJ2-1; no clear D gene. Deletions cut 7 bases from V and 6 bases from J, with 22 bases between. The CDR3 loop spans 16 amino acids. Germline CDR1 reads MGHDK; CDR2 reads SYGVNS. This chain's CDR3 is CASTGDALYLTNEQFF. In nucleotides, the CDR3 is TGTGCCAGCACTGGTGACGCGCTCTATTTGACCAATGAGCAGTTCTTC.

The rearrangement links TRBV25-1 to TRBJ2-7, with D perhaps being TRBD1 or TRBD2 (5 bases each). Deletions cut 3 bases from V and 0 bases from J, with 18 bases between. Per germline, CDR1 MGHDK and CDR2 SYGVNS. This CDR3 is 17 amino acids long. The CDR3 nucleotides are TGTGCCAGCAGTGACCCGGGGCGTGCCGGTAGCTCCTACGAGCAGTACTTC. Translating it yields CASSDPGRAGSSYEQYF.

The chain carries TRBV7-9 and TRBJ2-7; 10 nucleotides align to TRBD1. V gave up 5 bases and J gave up 6 bases; unmatched junction bases: 10. Germline-derived CDR1 and CDR2 are SEHNR and FQNEAQ (reference sequence). This CDR3 has 15 amino acids. Written as DNA, the CDR3 is TGTGCCAGCAGCGAAACCGGGACAGGGGCGGGCGAGCAGTACTTC. It specifies CASSETGTGAGEQYF.

The rearrangement uses TRBV2 and TRBJ2-6; 10 bases are a match to TRBD2. Germline V gives CDR1 SNHLY, CDR2 FYNNEI. The CDR3 runs to 17 residues. Trimming cost V 6 bases and J 2 bases; bases outside gene matches: 7. The CDR3 loop reads CASRATSGIAGANVLTF. The CDR3 region has the DNA TGTGCCAGCAGGGCCACTAGCGGGATAGCTGGGGCCAACGTCCTGACTTTC. The full variable domain, with the rest looked up from reference TRBV2 and TRBJ2-6, is EPEVTQTPSHQVTQMGQEVILRCVPISNHLYFYWYRQILGQKVEFLVSFYNNEISEKSEIFDDQFSVERPDGSNFTLKIRSTKLEDSAMYFCASRATSGIAGANVLTFGAGSRLTVL.

In this sample, this clonotype turned up a few times. The chain is built from TRBV20-1 and TRBJ1-2; the match to TRBD1 covers 9 bases. This CDR3 spans 11 amino acids. Trimming at V came to 5 bases and at J to 7 bases, leaving 2 bases not matched to a gene. From germline, CDR1 is DFQATT and CDR2 SNEGSKA (reference sequence). Written as DNA, the CDR3 is TGCAGTGCTCTACAGGGGGCTGGCTACACCTTC. Translated, it gives CSALQGAGYTF.

The CDR3, as DNA: TGCAGTACGGGACTAGCCTACAATGAGCAGTACTTC. Its protein product is CSTGLAYNEQYF. This sequence joins TRBV20-1 and TRBJ2-7, with 9 bases aligning to TRBD2. V was clipped by 8 bases and J by 7 bases; unmatched bases: 9. CDR1 and CDR2 from the germline V gene are DFQATT and SNEGSKA (reference sequence). This CDR3 spans 12 amino acids.

Judged by abundance, this clonotype is medium-sized. The chain joins TRBV10-3 to TRBJ1-2; D not certain. The V end lost 11 bases, the J end lost 1 base, and 11 bases lay between the germline ends. CDR1 ENHRY and CDR2 SYGVKD come from the germline V gene. There are 12 residues in the CDR3. In nucleotides, the CDR3 is TGTGCCGTGGAGCACAGTAACTATGGCTACACCTTC. This translates into CAVEHSNYGYTF.

The genes are TRBV7-8 and TRBJ2-5, with a tentative D call TRBD1 (6 bases). CDR3 length: 14 amino acids. CDR1 and CDR2 (germline): SGHVS, FQNEAQ. V was trimmed by 0 bases and J by 5 bases, leaving 10 bases between them. The CDR3 DNA reads TGTGCCAGCAGCTTAGCGGCAGGGGAGGAGACCCAGTACTTC. Its translation is CASSLAAGEETQYF.

The chain employs TRBV20-1 and TRBJ2-2, with TRBD1 matching 8 bases. V trimming: 4 bases; J trimming: 6 bases; junction bases outside the gene matches: 19. The CDR3 is 18 residues long. Germline values: CDR1 DFQATT, CDR2 SNEGSKA (reference sequence). DNA of the CDR3: TGCAGTGCTATACGACCTCGACAGGGGCGCGTCGGAGCCGGGGAGCTGTTTTTT. Its protein product is CSAIRPRQGRVGAGELFF.

This clonotype has a count of ten or more. The rearrangement joins TRBV5-1 to TRBJ1-5; 10 bases map to TRBD1. The CDR3 is 15 amino acids. From germline, CDR1 is SGHRS and CDR2 YFSETQ. Trimming took 0 bases from V and 6 from J; bases not matched to a gene: 3. CDR3 bases: TGCGCCAGCAGCTTGGGACAGGGGGCGGGTCAGCCCCAGCATTTT. Protein: CASSLGQGAGQPQHF.

The V and J genes are TRBV7-2 and TRBJ2-7, with D unresolved. Germline loops: CDR1 SGHTA, CDR2 FQGNSA. Trimming removed 1 base at V and 3 bases at J, with 7 bases between. The length of the CDR3 is 13 residues. CDR3 residues: CASSLVPSYEQYF. The CDR3, as DNA: TGTGCCAGCAGCTTAGTCCCTAGCTACGAGCAGTACTTC. The entire variable domain, with the rest obtained from reference TRBV7-2 and TRBJ2-7, is as follows: GAGVSQSPSNKVTEKGKDVELRCDPISGHTALYWYRQSLGQGLEFLIYFQGNSAPDKSGLPSDRFSAERTGGSVSTLTIQRTQQEDSAVYLCASSLVPSYEQYFGPGTRLTVT.

V usage is TRBV20-1 and J usage is TRBJ2-7; D is perhaps TRBD2 (6 bases). The germline V gene has CDR1 DFQATT and CDR2 SNEGSKA (reference sequence). The CDR3 sequence is 14 residues long. Trimming pared 6 bases from V and 5 bases from J, leaving 20 bases between. The CDR3 bases are TGCAGTGCCACCAGAAACGGCGGAGGGGACGAGCAGTACTTC. Its translation: CSATRNGGGDEQYF.

The CDR3 DNA reads TGTGCCAGCAGTGAAACAGTACCAGATACGCAGTATTTT. This translates into CASSETVPDTQYF. The chain links TRBV25-1 to TRBJ2-3; D remains unclear. Germline V gene sequence: CDR1 MGHDK, CDR2 SYGVNS. The CDR3 consists of 13 residues. The V end lost 2 bases, the J end lost 4 bases, and 7 bases lay between the germline ends.

This clonotype was observed many times. The gene calls are TRBV10-3 and TRBJ2-4; TRBD2 might be the D (5 bases). There are 18 residues in the CDR3. The ends were cut back, 3 bases at V and 0 bases at J, with 18 bases in the middle. CDR1 and CDR2 from the germline V gene are ENHRY and SYGVKD. CDR3 nucleotide sequence: TGTGCCATCAGTGACCCTAGGTGGCAGCGGCTAGCCAAAAACATTCAGTACTTC. This sequence encodes CAISDPRWQRLAKNIQYF.

J is TRBJ1-1 and V is TRBV29-1; possibly TRBD1 for D (5 bases). V lost 1 base, J lost 1 base, and 7 bases lay in between. The CDR3 loop spans 13 amino acids. In germline, CDR1 is SQVTM, CDR2 ANQGSEA. CDR3 region: CSVEGTGNTEAFF. CDR3 nucleotides: TGCAGCGTTGAAGGTACAGGGAACACTGAAGCTTTCTTT.

J is TRBJ2-7 and V is TRBV19, with TRBD1 matching 9 bases. Germline values: CDR1 LNHDA, CDR2 SQIVND (reference sequence). CDR3 length: 14 residues. Trimming took 5 bases from V and 4 from J; bases not matched to a gene: 6. The CDR3 DNA is TGTGCCAGTAGTTTCGGGACAGGGTCTTACGAGCAGTACTTC. This sequence encodes CASSFGTGSYEQYF.

The V and J genes are TRBV7-2 and TRBJ2-2; 10 nucleotides match TRBD1. CDR3 length: 14 residues. Trimming took 6 bases from V and 6 from J; bases not matched to a gene: 4. Per the germline V gene, CDR1 is SGHTA and CDR2 is FQGNSA. The CDR3 DNA reads TGTGCCAGCAGTGATGGGACAGGGGCCGGGGAGCTGTTTTTT. Protein product: CASSDGTGAGELFF.

The chain has TRBV29-1 and TRBJ2-3; no reliable D call. Deletions cut 2 bases from V and 1 base from J, with 4 bases between. CDR3 length equals 12 residues. Germline CDR1 SQVTM, CDR2 ANQGSEA. DNA of the CDR3: TGCAGCGTTGAAAAAGGCACAGATACGCAGTATTTT. Its translation is CSVEKGTDTQYF.